The next 11 T cell receptor beta chains were all read from a single sample in a study of cytomegalovirus exposure and HLA in healthy donors. The repertoire was sequenced with immunoSEQ multiplex PCR; TCRdb's copy has only in-frame clones and lacks some. The sample comprises about 43,000 clones, roughly nine tenths of which are singletons, and roughly 5.3% rests with the top ten. The sequenced sample consisted of PBMCs. All receptors come from a man aged 18 to 29 in good health and CMV-seronegative.

The gene calls are TRBV2 and TRBJ1-1, with 9 bases that match TRBD1. The CDR3 length is 16 residues. Germline V gives CDR1 SNHLY, CDR2 FYNNEI. V was pared by 4 bases and J by 0 bases, with 6 bases of the junction left unmatched. CDR3 sequence (DNA): TGTGCCAGCAGTGCGGGACAGGGTCCCCTGAACACTGAAGCTTTCTTT. The encoded protein is CASSAGQGPLNTEAFF.

The genes are TRBV6-5 and TRBJ1-5; D is possibly TRBD1 (6 bases). Between the trimmed V and J ends, which lost 6 bases and 3 bases, there was a span of 12 bases. CDR3 size: 14 residues. The V gene's germline CDR1 is MNHEY and CDR2 SVGAGI. The CDR3 sequence is CASSRWGHNQPQHF. The CDR3 nucleotides are TGTGCCAGCAGCCGATGGGGACACAATCAGCCCCAGCATTTT.

V usage is TRBV7-9 and J usage is TRBJ2-5, with D perhaps TRBD1 (5 bases). This CDR3 region has 15 residues. Trimming shortened V by 1 base and J by 7 bases, and 16 bases separated the two germline ends. Germline CDR1 SEHNR, CDR2 FQNEAQ (reference sequence). CDR3 sequence reads: CASSLVQGLLSTQYF. The CDR3 DNA reads TGTGCCAGCAGCTTAGTCCAGGGCCTATTGTCGACCCAGTACTTC.

V usage is TRBV19 and J usage is TRBJ1-3; possibly TRBD1 for D (5 bases). Trimming removed 0 bases at V and 2 bases at J, with 8 bases between. This CDR3 comprises 15 residues. Germline CDR1 is LNHDA and CDR2 is SQIVND (reference sequence). The CDR3 loop reads CASSIDTRAGNTIYF. CDR3 DNA sequence: TGTGCCAGTAGTATAGATACCAGGGCTGGAAACACCATATATTTT. The full variable domain, rest sourced from reference TRBV19 and TRBJ1-3, is DGGITQSPKYLFRKEGQNVTLSCEQNLNHDAMYWYRQDPGQGLRLIYYSQIVNDFQKGDIAEGYSVSREKKESFPLTVTSAQKNPTAFYLCASSIDTRAGNTIYFGEGSWLTVV.

About this clone: A read error may produce the germline difference seen at one junction end. CDR3 sequence reads: CASRLGRVNTEAFF. CDR3 in DNA: TGTGCCAGCAGATTGGGCAGGGTGAACACTGAAGCTTTCTTT. The chain couples TRBV5-4 to TRBJ1-1, with D possibly matching TRBD1 (5 bases). Germline V gives CDR1 SGHNT, CDR2 YYREEE (reference sequence). The CDR3 spans 14 residues.

The gene calls are TRBV18 and TRBJ2-5; TRBD1 agrees at 7 bases. Germline CDR1 and CDR2: KGHSH and LQKENI. V trimming: 0 bases; J trimming: 0 bases; junction bases outside the gene matches: 19. The CDR3 is 21 residues long. The CDR3 DNA reads as TGTGCCAGCTCACCACCCCCCACCGACAGGGATTTTAACCCATACCAAGAGACCCAGTACTTC. Its translation: CASSPPPTDRDFNPYQETQYF.

V is TRBV9 and J is TRBJ2-1; no definite D call. CDR3 size: 15 residues. Germline assignment: CDR1 SGDLS and CDR2 YYNGEE. The V end was cut by 5 bases, the J end by 0 bases, with 12 bases between. This chain's CDR3 is CASSVAVSSYNEQFF. In DNA form, the CDR3 reads TGTGCCAGCAGTGTGGCGGTAAGCTCCTACAATGAGCAGTTCTTC.

The chain has TRBV6-5 and TRBJ2-3; D gene uncertain. CDR1 and CDR2 from the germline V gene are MNHEY and SVGAGI. Deletions cut 7 bases from V and 1 base from J, with 12 bases between. The CDR3 spans 14 residues. In DNA, the CDR3 is TGTGCCAGCAAGAGAGGCGGCCGCACAGATACGCAGTATTTT. It codes for CASKRGGRTDTQYF.

This clone was detected once. This chain joins TRBV5-1 and TRBJ1-1; 7 positions match TRBD1. CDR1 is SGHRS and CDR2 is YFSETQ in the germline V gene. The CDR3 has 15 residues. V lost 0 bases, J lost 4 bases, and 6 bases stayed unmatched. CDR3 DNA sequence: TGCGCCAGCAGCTTGGGGGCCAGGGGGTCCACTGAAGCTTTCTTT. Its protein is CASSLGARGSTEAFF.

V is TRBV9 and J is TRBJ1-3; D is unresolved. The CDR3 runs 15 residues. V was shortened by 0 bases and J by 0 bases, with 7 bases between the two germline ends. Per germline, CDR1 SGDLS and CDR2 YYNGEE. The CDR3 loop reads CASSVDISSGNTIYF. Here the CDR3 DNA reads TGTGCCAGCAGCGTAGATATCAGCTCTGGAAACACCATATATTTT.

The gene calls are TRBV11-2 and TRBJ1-1; 11 bases are shared with TRBD1. The V gene end was trimmed by 5 bases and the J gene end by 4 bases; junction bases not matched to a gene: 6. The germline CDR1 and CDR2 sequences are SGHAT and FQNNGV. CDR3 length: 15 residues. The CDR3 sequence is CASSPGQGAVTEAFF. The CDR3 DNA sequence: TGTGCCAGCAGCCCCGGACAGGGGGCTGTCACTGAAGCTTTCTTT.